This TCR beta chain was found in a study of cytomegalovirus exposure and HLA in healthy donors. Study-level findings and limits: Altogether, about 160 TCR beta chains were recorded as cytomegalovirus-associated.

The donors were members of the roughly 130-subject validation cohort (separate from the approximately 650-subject first cohort). Concerning this clone: Its antigen is not identified.

This CDR3 region has 14 residues. V shed 3 bases and J shed 3 bases, with 12 bases lying between them. Germline CDR1 is GTSNPN and CDR2 is SVGIG (reference sequence). Produced via immunoSEQ multiplex PCR; TCRdb's table is partial and in-frame only. The sample lists fewer than 200,000 clones; 85% were seen once. This chain joins TRBV30 and TRBJ1-3; D unresolved. Sequenced input: PBMCs. This clonotype was sampled from a man aged 18-30 years in good health and CMV-seropositive. The CDR3 sequence is CAWSPVTYGNTIYF. In nucleotides, the CDR3 is TGTGCCTGGAGCCCGGTAACGTATGGAAACACCATATATTTT.